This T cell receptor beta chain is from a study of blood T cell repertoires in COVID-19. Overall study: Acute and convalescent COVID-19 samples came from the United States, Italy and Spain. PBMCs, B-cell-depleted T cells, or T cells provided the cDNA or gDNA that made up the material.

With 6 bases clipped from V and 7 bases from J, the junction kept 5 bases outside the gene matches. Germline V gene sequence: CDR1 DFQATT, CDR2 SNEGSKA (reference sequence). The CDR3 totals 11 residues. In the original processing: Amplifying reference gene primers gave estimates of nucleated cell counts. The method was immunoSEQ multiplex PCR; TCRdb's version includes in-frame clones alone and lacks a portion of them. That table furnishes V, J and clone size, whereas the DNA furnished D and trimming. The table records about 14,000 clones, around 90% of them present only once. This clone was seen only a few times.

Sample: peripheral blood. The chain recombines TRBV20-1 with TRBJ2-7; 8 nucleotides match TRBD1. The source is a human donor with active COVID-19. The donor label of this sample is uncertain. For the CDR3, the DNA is TGCAGTGCGGAACAGGGGGAAGAGCAGTACTTC. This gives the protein CSAEQGEEQYF.